This T cell receptor (beta chain) was found in a study of T cells expressing NK-cell markers. 5'RACE template switching with UMIs produced the TCR beta cDNA. With the 5' RACE reads reprocessed, TCRdb shows one record per CDR3 protein and no DNA. Its listing shows 200,000 to 300,000 distinct CDR3 sequences. This CDR3 has 14 amino acids. Germline V gene data show CDR1 as SGHRS and CDR2 as YFSETQ. The specimen sequenced was blood T cells: a sorted CD56 or NKG2C T cell subset, CD4+ or CD8+ T cells, or bulk PBMC T cells (not recorded which). The sequence was collected from a woman aged 18-70 years in good health. The chain is built from TRBV5-1 and TRBJ2-1; TCRdb's D call, TRBD1, is unchecked because there is no DNA. CDR3 sequence reads: CASSLNTGYNEQFF.